This TCR beta chain emerged from a study of OX40 agonist ivuxolimab in advanced cancers. On the study more broadly: Patients with prior anti-PD-1, anti-PD-L1 or anti-CTLA-4 therapy were eligible; about 41% had some.

Sequenced by immunoSEQ multiplex PCR; TCRdb stores in-frame clones only, minus some. The sample contains fewer than 90,000 clones, roughly 89% of which appear only once. Germline CDR1 LNHDA, CDR2 SQIVND (reference sequence). V gave up 3 bases and J gave up 1 base, with 6 bases separating them. The CDR3 covers 14 residues. Findings and limits, study-wide: CD8+ T cells showed, on average, more clonal expansion than CD4+ cells.

Concerning this clone: Its specificity is unknown.

The TCR was taken from an adult with an advanced solid tumor such as melanoma, head and neck, liver or kidney cancer. V gene TRBV19 combines with J gene TRBJ2-2; D gene ambiguous. The material sequenced was CD4+ or CD8+ T cells sorted from blood, taken in a trial of the OX40 agonist ivuxolimab. DNA of the CDR3: TGTGCCAGTAGTATGATGGAGAACACCGGGGAGCTGTTTTTT. It encodes CASSMMENTGELFF.